Below are 9 T cell receptor beta chains sequenced from a single sample in a study of T cell responses to AZD1222 COVID-19 vaccine. Clones were read by immunoSEQ multiplex PCR, and TCRdb kept only the in-frame ones, dropping some. The sample has over 60,000 clones; 70% to 90% are singletons. Sequenced material: peripheral blood, taken 28 days after the second dose of the MenACWY control vaccine. These receptors were collected from an adult who received the MenACWY meningococcal vaccine as a control.

The rearrangement uses TRBV10-3 and TRBJ1-2; the D is unclear. Per germline, CDR1 ENHRY and CDR2 SYGVKD. Trimming shortened V by 1 base and J by 0 bases, and 9 bases separated the two germline ends. The CDR3 sequence is 15 residues long. In DNA, the CDR3 is TGTGCCATCAGTGAGTTTCCAGGCGCTAACTATGGCTACACCTTC. Its translation is CAISEFPGANYGYTF.

The genes are TRBV7-2 and TRBJ2-4; D could derive from TRBD1 or TRBD2 (5 bases each). V was cut by 3 bases and J by 13 bases, with 13 bases left in between. The CDR3 runs to 12 residues. Germline V gene data show CDR1 as SGHTA and CDR2 as FQGNSA. The CDR3 DNA reads TGTGCCAGCAGCTTGACCCCGGGGCCGCAGTACTTC. Its protein is CASSLTPGPQYF.

This clone was seen a handful of times. The rearrangement joins TRBV4-3 to TRBJ1-5, with D unclear. This CDR3 is built from 13 residues. Trimming cost V 3 bases and J 6 bases, with 9 bases left between them. In germline, CDR1 is LGHNA, CDR2 YSLEER. CDR3 DNA sequence: TGCGCCAGCAGCCAGGATGGGATTCAGCCCCAGCATTTT. This codes for CASSQDGIQPQHF.

The chain is built from TRBV5-5 and TRBJ2-7; D is ambiguous. The CDR3 sequence is 15 residues long. The germline gives CDR1 SGHKS, CDR2 YYEKEE (reference sequence). V lost 4 bases and J 0 bases, leaving 14 bases between the germline ends. As DNA, the CDR3 is TGTGCCAGCAGCCCCGACCTAAGGAGCTCCTACGAGCAGTACTTC. Translating gives CASSPDLRSSYEQYF.

This sequence joins TRBV24-1 and TRBJ2-5, with 7 positions matching TRBD1. Germline CDR1 and CDR2: KGHDR and SFDVKD. This CDR3 has 13 amino acids. V lost 7 bases and J lost 2; bases outside the gene matches: 3. CDR3 DNA sequence: TGTGCCACCAGCCCACAGGGGCAAGAGACCCAGTACTTC. The encoded protein is CATSPQGQETQYF.

The CDR3 bases are TGTGCCAGCAGCGATGGAGGCCGCTATGGCTACACCTTC. Amino acids: CASSDGGRYGYTF. V and J are TRBV28 and TRBJ1-2; D is ambiguous. The germline gives CDR1 MDHEN, CDR2 SYDVKM. The CDR3 is 13 residues long. V gave up 6 bases and J gave up 4 bases, with 12 bases separating them.

The chain combines TRBV19 with TRBJ1-1; 11 nucleotides agree with TRBD1. The CDR3 runs to 15 residues. Per the germline V gene, CDR1 is LNHDA and CDR2 is SQIVND (reference sequence). V trimming: 7 bases; J trimming: 4 bases; junction bases outside the gene matches: 8. This CDR3 is CASIGTGGWVTEAFF. The CDR3 nucleotides are TGTGCCAGTATTGGGACAGGGGGTTGGGTCACTGAAGCTTTCTTT. The complete variable domain, with remaining parts taken from reference TRBV19 and TRBJ1-1, reads DGGITQSPKYLFRKEGQNVTLSCEQNLNHDAMYWYRQDPGQGLRLIYYSQIVNDFQKGDIAEGYSVSREKKESFPLTVTSAQKNPTAFYLCASIGTGGWVTEAFFGQGTRLTVV.

This chain joins TRBV7-5 and TRBJ1-3; the table's D call, TRBD1, has no DNA check behind it. TRBV7-5 is tagged as a pseudogene. The CDR3 consists of 15 residues. CDR3 nucleotides: TGTGTCAGAAGCTTGCGGACAGGGGCGGGAAACACCATATATTTT. It codes for CVRSLRTGAGNTIYF.

V usage is TRBV7-9 and J usage is TRBJ1-1; TRBD1 might be the D (5 bases). The germline V gene has CDR1 SEHNR and CDR2 FQNEAQ (reference sequence). The CDR3 loop spans 14 amino acids. Trimming removed 1 base from V and 6 bases from J, with 12 bases in between. CDR3: CASSLVQGAPEAFF. The CDR3 DNA reads as TGTGCCAGCAGCTTAGTGCAGGGTGCGCCTGAAGCTTTCTTT.